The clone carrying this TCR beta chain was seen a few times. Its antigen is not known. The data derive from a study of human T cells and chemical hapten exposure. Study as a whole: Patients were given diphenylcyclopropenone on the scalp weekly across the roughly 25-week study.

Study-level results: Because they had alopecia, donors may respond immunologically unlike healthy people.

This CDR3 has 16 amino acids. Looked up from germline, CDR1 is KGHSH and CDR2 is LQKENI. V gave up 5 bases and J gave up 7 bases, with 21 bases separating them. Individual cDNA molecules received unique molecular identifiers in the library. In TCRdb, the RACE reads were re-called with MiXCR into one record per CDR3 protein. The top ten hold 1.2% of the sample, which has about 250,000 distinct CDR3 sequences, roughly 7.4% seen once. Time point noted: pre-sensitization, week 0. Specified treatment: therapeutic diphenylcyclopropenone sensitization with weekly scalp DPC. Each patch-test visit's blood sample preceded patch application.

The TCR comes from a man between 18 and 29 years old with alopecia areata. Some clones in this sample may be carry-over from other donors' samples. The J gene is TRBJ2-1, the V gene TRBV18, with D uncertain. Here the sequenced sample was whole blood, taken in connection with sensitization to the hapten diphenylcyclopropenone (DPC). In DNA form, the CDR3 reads TGTGCCAGCTCATCCCTCTCAAAGGGCTGGCGGAATGAGCAGTTCTTC. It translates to CASSSLSKGWRNEQFF.